Sequencing of this T cell receptor beta chain was carried out in a study of regulatory T cells in long-lasting Graves disease. General study points: There were preferences for TRBV28, TRBJ1-2 and TRBJ2-5 in persistent disease.

For TCR beta, libraries came from iRepertoire HTBI primers and Arm-PCR of CDR3 regions. TCRdb reprocessed the multiplex PCR reads with MiXCR, giving one entry per CDR3 protein. The sample comprises hundreds of thousands of distinct CDR3 sequences, roughly 15% of which are singletons, and 9.5% to 12% rests with the top ten. Documented time point: newly diagnosed GD, antithyroid drugs for less than 3 months. From PBMCs, RNA was extracted and then used to make the TCR library. A volume of 7 to 9 milliliters of peripheral blood was collected in EDTA tubes. In this sample, this clonotype turned up many times. Its matching antigen is unknown. This CDR3 is 13 amino acids long. The germline V gene encodes CDR1 SEHNR and CDR2 FQNEAQ (reference sequence). The J segment lost 8 bases and the V segment lost 1 base, leaving 4 bases of the junction unmatched. The same sample was also used in a study of T cells in Graves' hyperthyroidism and ophthalmopathy.

The source material was peripheral blood mononuclear cells (PBMCs), sampled at new diagnosis, from a patient treated with antithyroid drugs. This TCR was recovered from a woman aged 25 to 45 with Graves disease. This chain uses TRBV7-9 with TRBJ1-1; 7 bases match TRBD1. The CDR3 region has the DNA TGTGCCAGCAGCTTAGAGCCGGGACAGGAAGCTTTCTTT. This codes for CASSLEPGQEAFF.